This is a list of T cell receptor beta chains from one sample in a study of CD4 T cells in relation to SARS-CoV-2 and coronaviruses. No antigen has been assigned to these receptors. The assay was immunoSEQ multiplex PCR, and TCRdb's table has in-frame clones only and misses some. The repertoire holds about 24,000 clones, about 80% seen once, with around 11% in the top ten. Sequenced sample: CD4+ T cells from PBMCs, cultured in vitro. The receptors derive from a human donor in good health. Each CDR3 is given with its conserved first and last residue. The order of the fields is D gene, V gene, clone size, J gene, CDR3 length, CDR3 protein, CDR3 DNA. D genes are given only for firm matches. Clone sizes are given selectively: once, few, many, or a class where the clone is expanded.

d_gene: NA
v_gene: TRBV3-1/TRBV3-2
abundance: NA
j_gene: TRBJ2-5
len: 16
CDR3aa: CASSQEGLAGLETQYF
CDR3nt: TGTGCCAGCAGCCAAGAAGGACTCGCGGGACTAGAGACCCAGTACTTC

d_gene: TRBD2
v_gene: TRBV7-3
abundance: NA
j_gene: TRBJ2-1
len: 20
CDR3aa: CASSSYSGTSGRTFYNEQFF
CDR3nt: TGTGCCAGCAGCTCGTACTCCGGGACTAGCGGGAGAACCTTCTACAATGAGCAGTTCTTC

d_gene: NA
v_gene: TRBV18
abundance: NA
j_gene: TRBJ1-1
len: 15
CDR3aa: CASSPRTNMNTEAFF
CDR3nt: TGTGCCAGCTCTCCCAGGACAAACATGAACACTGAAGCTTTCTTT

d_gene: NA
v_gene: TRBV29-1
abundance: NA
j_gene: TRBJ2-5
len: 14
CDR3aa: CSVRMVLVGETQYF
CDR3nt: TGCAGCGTCCGCATGGTCCTGGTGGGGGAGACCCAGTACTTC

d_gene: TRBD2
v_gene: TRBV30
abundance: once
j_gene: TRBJ2-7
len: 16
CDR3aa: CAWTPIGSGRVIEQYF
CDR3nt: TGTGCCTGGACTCCAATAGGGAGCGGGAGGGTGATCGAGCAGTACTTC

d_gene: NA
v_gene: TRBV11-3
abundance: NA
j_gene: TRBJ2-1
len: 15
CDR3aa: CASSRSPPLYPEQFF
CDR3nt: TGTGCCAGCAGCCGCTCACCCCCTCTGTACCCTGAGCAGTTCTTC

d_gene: NA
v_gene: TRBV9
abundance: NA
j_gene: TRBJ1-4
len: 16
CDR3aa: CASSVYGQTVNEKLFF
CDR3nt: TGTGCCAGCAGCGTTTACGGACAGACTGTCAATGAAAAACTGTTTTTT

d_gene: TRBD2
v_gene: TRBV9
abundance: NA
j_gene: TRBJ2-7
len: 17
CDR3aa: CASSASLGGAGDDEQYF
CDR3nt: TGTGCCAGCAGCGCATCACTCGGGGGAGCGGGAGACGACGAGCAGTACTTC

d_gene: NA
v_gene: TRBV3-1/TRBV3-2
abundance: NA
j_gene: TRBJ2-1
len: 16
CDR3aa: CASSQVPGAPYNEQFF
CDR3nt: TGTGCCAGCAGCCAAGTACCGGGAGCCCCCTACAATGAGCAGTTCTTC

d_gene: NA
v_gene: TRBV5-1
abundance: NA
j_gene: TRBJ1-2
len: 13
CDR3aa: CASSLVHNYGYTF
CDR3nt: TGCGCCAGCAGCTTGGTCCATAACTATGGCTACACCTTC

d_gene: NA
v_gene: TRBV5-4
abundance: NA
j_gene: TRBJ1-1
len: 14
CDR3aa: CASSDKRANTEAFF
CDR3nt: TGTGCCAGCAGCGATAAAAGGGCGAACACTGAAGCTTTCTTT

d_gene: NA
v_gene: TRBV11-2
abundance: NA
j_gene: TRBJ2-1
len: 15
CDR3aa: CASSSLAISYNEQFF
CDR3nt: TGTGCCAGCAGCTCTCTAGCGATTTCCTACAATGAGCAGTTCTTC

d_gene: TRBD1
v_gene: TRBV29-1
abundance: NA
j_gene: TRBJ2-5
len: 13
CDR3aa: CSTRTGGGETQYF
CDR3nt: TGCAGCACCCGGACAGGGGGCGGGGAGACCCAGTACTTC

d_gene: NA
v_gene: TRBV5-1
abundance: NA
j_gene: TRBJ2-1
len: 15
CDR3aa: CASSSPRALESEQFF
CDR3nt: TGCGCCAGCAGCTCTCCCCGGGCCCTCGAAAGTGAGCAGTTCTTC

d_gene: NA
v_gene: TRBV7-3
abundance: NA
j_gene: TRBJ2-3
len: 15
CDR3aa: CASTHPLDITDTQYF
CDR3nt: TGTGCCAGCACCCATCCCCTGGACATAACAGATACGCAGTATTTT

d_gene: TRBD1
v_gene: TRBV3-1/TRBV3-2
abundance: NA
j_gene: TRBJ1-6
len: 17
CDR3aa: CASSPNRGAKMDSPLHF
CDR3nt: TGTGCCAGCAGCCCGAACAGGGGGGCGAAAATGGATTCACCCCTCCACTTT

d_gene: TRBD2
v_gene: TRBV10-3
abundance: NA
j_gene: TRBJ2-2
len: 19
CDR3aa: CAISTQGTSGRLNTGELFF
CDR3nt: TGTGCCATCAGCACACAGGGAACTAGCGGGAGACTGAACACCGGGGAGCTGTTTTTT

d_gene: NA
v_gene: TRBV7-2
abundance: once
j_gene: TRBJ1-5
len: 13
CDR3aa: CASSLAGSQPQHF
CDR3nt: TGTGCCAGCAGCTTAGCGGGCAGTCAGCCCCAGCATTTT

d_gene: TRBD2
v_gene: TRBV5-1
abundance: NA
j_gene: TRBJ2-1
len: 16
CDR3aa: CASARGGSGSENEQFF
CDR3nt: TGCGCCAGCGCAAGGGGGGGTAGCGGGAGTGAGAATGAGCAGTTCTTC

d_gene: TRBD1
v_gene: TRBV27
abundance: once
j_gene: TRBJ1-1
len: 18
CDR3aa: CASSLRPPGQGANTEAFF
CDR3nt: TGTGCCAGCAGTTTAAGGCCACCGGGACAGGGGGCGAACACTGAAGCTTTCTTT

d_gene: TRBD1
v_gene: TRBV28
abundance: few
j_gene: TRBJ1-6
len: 15
CDR3aa: CASSSPGTEYSPLHF
CDR3nt: TGTGCCAGCAGTTCGCCCGGGACAGAGTATTCACCCCTCCACTTT

d_gene: NA
v_gene: TRBV20-1
abundance: once
j_gene: TRBJ2-7
len: 14
CDR3aa: CSASLSAGPYEQYF
CDR3nt: TGCAGTGCTAGTTTATCCGCGGGACCCTACGAGCAGTACTTC

d_gene: TRBD1
v_gene: TRBV27
abundance: NA
j_gene: TRBJ1-2
len: 14
CDR3aa: CARPGTAGDYGYTF
CDR3nt: TGTGCCAGGCCCGGGACAGCAGGGGACTATGGCTACACCTTC

d_gene: NA
v_gene: TRBV19
abundance: NA
j_gene: TRBJ1-1
len: 15
CDR3aa: CASRPQGPMNTEAFF
CDR3nt: TGTGCCAGTAGACCGCAGGGGCCCATGAACACTGAAGCTTTCTTT

d_gene: TRBD2
v_gene: TRBV6-6
abundance: NA
j_gene: TRBJ2-1
len: 16
CDR3aa: CASSLPSGRAPNEQFF
CDR3nt: TGTGCCAGCAGCCTTCCAAGCGGGAGGGCCCCCAATGAGCAGTTCTTC

d_gene: NA
v_gene: TRBV5-4
abundance: NA
j_gene: TRBJ1-4
len: 13
CDR3aa: CASSLVPNEKLFF
CDR3nt: TGTGCCAGCAGCTTGGTCCCTAATGAAAAACTGTTTTTT

d_gene: NA
v_gene: TRBV7-2
abundance: NA
j_gene: TRBJ2-7
len: 15
CDR3aa: CASSLGWEASYEQYF
CDR3nt: TGTGCCAGCAGCTTAGGATGGGAGGCCTCCTACGAGCAGTACTTC

d_gene: NA
v_gene: TRBV18
abundance: NA
j_gene: TRBJ2-5
len: 14
CDR3aa: CASSLDSFQETQYF
CDR3nt: TGTGCCAGCTCACTCGACTCGTTCCAAGAGACCCAGTACTTC

d_gene: NA
v_gene: TRBV30
abundance: NA
j_gene: TRBJ2-5
len: 12
CDR3aa: CAWEGQQETQYF
CDR3nt: TGTGCCTGGGAGGGGCAGCAAGAGACCCAGTACTTC

d_gene: NA
v_gene: TRBV5-1
abundance: NA
j_gene: TRBJ1-2
len: 16
CDR3aa: CASSPIWSGTIHGYTF
CDR3nt: TGCGCCAGCAGCCCGATATGGAGCGGGACAATACATGGCTACACCTTC

d_gene: NA
v_gene: TRBV7-3
abundance: NA
j_gene: TRBJ1-1
len: 13
CDR3aa: CASSLTDNTEAFF
CDR3nt: TGTGCCAGCAGCTTAACAGACAACACTGAAGCTTTCTTT

d_gene: NA
v_gene: TRBV2
abundance: NA
j_gene: TRBJ1-1
len: 13
CDR3aa: CARKGNGNTEAFF
CDR3nt: TGTGCCAGGAAAGGCAACGGGAACACTGAAGCTTTCTTT

d_gene: NA
v_gene: TRBV12-3/TRBV12-4
abundance: NA
j_gene: TRBJ1-3
len: 13
CDR3aa: CASSQGRRNTIYF
CDR3nt: TGTGCCAGCAGTCAAGGGAGGCGAAACACCATATATTTT

d_gene: TRBD1
v_gene: TRBV28
abundance: NA
j_gene: TRBJ1-2
len: 16
CDR3aa: CASSFFDREANYGYTF
CDR3nt: TGTGCCAGCAGTTTCTTCGACAGGGAAGCTAACTATGGCTACACCTTC

d_gene: TRBD1
v_gene: TRBV7-3
abundance: few
j_gene: TRBJ2-2
len: 15
CDR3aa: CASSFLGQGAGELFF
CDR3nt: TGTGCCAGCAGCTTCCTAGGACAGGGGGCCGGGGAGCTGTTTTTT

d_gene: TRBD2
v_gene: TRBV5-1
abundance: NA
j_gene: TRBJ2-1
len: 16
CDR3aa: CASSLTAGGGYNEQFF
CDR3nt: TGCGCCAGCAGCTTGACAGCGGGAGGGGGTTACAATGAGCAGTTCTTC

d_gene: TRBD1
v_gene: TRBV6-4
abundance: NA
j_gene: TRBJ2-1
len: 12
CDR3aa: CASSGQGNEQFF
CDR3nt: TGTGCCAGCAGTGGACAGGGCAATGAGCAGTTCTTC

d_gene: NA
v_gene: TRBV20-1
abundance: once
j_gene: TRBJ1-6
len: 15
CDR3aa: CSASGGSGPNSPLHF
CDR3nt: TGCAGTGCTAGTGGGGGGAGTGGACCAAATTCACCCCTCCACTTT

d_gene: TRBD2
v_gene: TRBV3-1/TRBV3-2
abundance: NA
j_gene: TRBJ2-1
len: 20
CDR3aa: CASSPKGGLARGGSYNEQFF
CDR3nt: TGTGCCAGCAGCCCTAAAGGGGGACTAGCTCGGGGCGGCTCCTACAATGAGCAGTTCTTC